This TCR beta chain was recorded in a study of blood T cell repertoires in COVID-19. Overall study: From T cells, B-cell-depleted T cells, or PBMCs came the material, which was cDNA or gDNA.

This CDR3 is 16 amino acids long. V gave up 4 bases and J gave up 1 base, with 16 bases separating them. CDR1 is MGHRA, CDR2 YSYEKL, per germline. Repertoires were generated with immunoSEQ multiplex PCR, while TCRdb's copy carries only in-frame clones and drops some. This sample has more than 85,000 clones; nearly 90% occur once, and the top ten carry 4% to 5%. The chain uses TRBV4-1 and TRBJ1-1, with a weak D call TRBD1 (6 bases). The sequencing sample was made of peripheral blood. This clonotype was obtained from a human donor in a cohort sampled during active COVID-19. The CDR3 loop is CASSLFKARGNTEAFF. In DNA, the CDR3 is TGCGCCAGCAGCCTGTTTAAGGCCAGGGGGAACACTGAAGCTTTCTTT.